Listed below are T cell receptor beta chains from one sample, sequenced in a study of T-cell memory formation after mild COVID-19. Via MiXCR, TCRdb re-called the 5' RACE reads, giving one row per CDR3 protein. This repertoire shows under 200,000 distinct CDR3 sequences, about 9.9% found once; its top ten account for less than 4%. Sequenced sample: PBMCs or a T cell subset sorted from them (not recorded which). The receptors come from a man between 18 and 35 years old who had mild COVID-19 (a few samples of this study predate the infection). Cell type and time point are not known. Both conserved end residues are part of each CDR3. The D gene is left open where the match is weak. Clone size is given for some rows only: seen once, a few or many times, or a class if the clone is expanded.

>.|TRBJ1-2|.|TRBV5-6
CASSLIGGGGYGYTF
TGTGCCAGCAGCCTCATTGGCGGGGGCGGCTATGGCTACACCTTC
>.|TRBJ2-5|few|TRBV12-3/TRBV12-4
CASSPFQIGETQYF
TGTGCCAGCAGTCCCTTTCAAATTGGGGAGACCCAGTACTTC
>TRBD1|TRBJ2-1|.|TRBV5-1
CASSLTGTGDNEQFF
TGCGCCAGCAGCTTAACCGGGACAGGGGACAATGAGCAGTTCTTC
>.|TRBJ1-1|many|TRBV4-1
CASSQDFGAAEAFF
TGCGCCAGCAGCCAAGATTTTGGAGCAGCCGAAGCTTTCTTT
>.|TRBJ1-1|many|TRBV7-3
CASSLGQQNTEAFF
TGTGCCAGCAGCTTAGGACAGCAAAACACTGAAGCTTTCTTT
>TRBD1|TRBJ1-4|.|TRBV6-1
CASMRTGGLSNEKLFF
TGTGCCAGCATGAGGACAGGGGGCTTGAGTAATGAAAAACTGTTTTTT
>.|TRBJ2-3|few|TRBV30
CAWSRVSGDTQYF
TGTGCCTGGAGCAGGGTCTCGGGAGATACGCAGTATTTT
>TRBD1|TRBJ2-3|few|TRBV7-3
CASSHRGISTDTQYF
TGTGCCAGCAGCCACAGGGGAATTAGCACAGATACGCAGTATTTT
>.|TRBJ2-3|.|TRBV28
CASSATTDTQYF
TGTGCCAGCAGCGCCACTACAGATACGCAGTATTTT
>.|TRBJ2-1|many|TRBV5-4
CASSADLGDYNEQFF
TGTGCCAGCAGCGCCGACTTGGGAGATTACAATGAGCAGTTCTTC
>.|TRBJ1-1|.|TRBV11-2
CASSLVTGNTEAFF
TGTGCCAGCAGCTTAGTGACGGGAAACACTGAAGCTTTCTTT
>.|TRBJ1-5|many|TRBV12-3/TRBV12-4
CASTGLSNQPQHF
TGTGCCAGCACCGGGCTAAGCAATCAGCCCCAGCATTTT
>.|TRBJ2-7|few|TRBV12-3/TRBV12-4
CASSLGTLSYEQYF
TGTGCCAGCAGTTTAGGGACCCTTTCCTACGAGCAGTACTTC
>.|TRBJ2-5|many|TRBV7-3
CASSQWGQETQYF
TGTGCCAGCAGCCAATGGGGGCAAGAGACCCAGTACTTC
>.|TRBJ1-2|few|TRBV5-1
CASSFWTRGYGYTF
TGCGCCAGCAGCTTTTGGACAAGGGGATATGGCTACACCTTC
>.|TRBJ2-2|.|TRBV20-1
CSAVGHSDTGELFF
TGCAGTGCGGTGGGGCACAGCGACACCGGGGAGCTGTTTTTT
>.|TRBJ1-5|few|TRBV6-2/TRBV6-3
CASRLGGQQPQHF
TGTGCCAGCAGGCTAGGAGGACAGCAGCCCCAGCATTTT
>.|TRBJ2-7|many|TRBV7-2
CASRPAHSSYEQYF
TGTGCCAGCAGGCCGGCCCATAGCTCCTACGAGCAGTACTTC